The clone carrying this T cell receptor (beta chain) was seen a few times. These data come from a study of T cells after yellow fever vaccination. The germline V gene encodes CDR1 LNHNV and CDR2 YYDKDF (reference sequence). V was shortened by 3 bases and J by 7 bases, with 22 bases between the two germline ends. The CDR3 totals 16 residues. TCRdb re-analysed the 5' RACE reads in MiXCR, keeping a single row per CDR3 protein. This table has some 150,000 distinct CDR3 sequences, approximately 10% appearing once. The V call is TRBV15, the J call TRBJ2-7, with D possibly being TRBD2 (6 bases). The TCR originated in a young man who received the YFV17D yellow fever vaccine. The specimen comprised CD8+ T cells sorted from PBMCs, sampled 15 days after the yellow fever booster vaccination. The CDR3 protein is CATSSPGRGMAGEQYF. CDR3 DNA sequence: TGTGCCACCAGCAGCCCGGGAAGGGGAATGGCGGGGGAGCAGTACTTC.